These T cell receptor beta chains were read from a single sample in a study of blood T cell repertoires in COVID-19. Clones were sequenced by immunoSEQ multiplex PCR, and TCRdb holds only the in-frame ones, with some missing. The sample yields around 200,000 clones, roughly 84% seen once. Sequencing used PBMCs or T cells enriched from blood (not recorded which). These receptor sequences come from a woman aged 25-40 years who had recovered from COVID-19. CDR3s include the opening cysteine and the closing phenylalanine or tryptophan. Each record gives: V gene, D gene, J gene, clone size, CDR3 protein, CDR3 DNA. D genes are given only for firm matches. Only some rows state a clone size, as once, few, many or a class for expanded clones.

>TRBV6-5|TRBD1|TRBJ1-2|.
CASLDRQGLFYGYTF
TGTGCCAGTCTAGACAGACAGGGATTGTTCTATGGTTACACCTTC
>TRBV7-9|.|TRBJ2-5|.
CASSRGSGIQETQYF
TGTGCCAGCAGCCGGGGTTCGGGGATCCAAGAGACCCAGTACTTC
>TRBV11-2|.|TRBJ1-1|.
CASSTLQGRTEAFF
TGTGCCAGCAGCACACTACAGGGTCGGACTGAAGCTTTCTTT
>TRBV28|.|TRBJ2-5|.
CASSYQPRSVQETQYF
TGTGCCAGCAGTTATCAACCCCGTTCGGTCCAAGAGACCCAGTACTTC
>TRBV2|.|TRBJ2-3|.
CASGAGGYTDTQYF
TGTGCCAGCGGGGCCGGCGGTTACACAGATACGCAGTATTTT
>TRBV7-3|.|TRBJ1-1|.
CASSLDDGLTEAFF
TGTGCCAGCAGCCTAGACGACGGGTTAACTGAAGCTTTCTTT
>TRBV6-1|.|TRBJ2-4|once
CASSEAQGFQAKNIQYF
TGTGCCAGCAGTGAAGCGCAGGGGTTTCAGGCCAAAAACATTCAGTACTTC
>TRBV7-9|.|TRBJ2-1|.
CASRLAGTMSYNEQFF
TGTGCCAGCAGGTTAGCCGGGACAATGAGCTACAATGAGCAGTTCTTC
>TRBV28|TRBD2|TRBJ2-5|.
CASSPFYGTSGETQYF
TGTGCCAGCAGTCCCTTTTACGGGACTAGCGGGGAGACCCAGTACTTC
>TRBV6-5|TRBD1|TRBJ1-1|.
CASNRDRDTEAFF
TGTGCCAGCAACCGGGACAGGGACACTGAAGCTTTCTTT
>TRBV24-1|TRBD1|TRBJ1-2|few
CATSDLTRGNYGYTF
TGTGCCACCAGTGATTTGACCAGGGGGAACTATGGCTACACCTTC
>TRBV7-2|.|TRBJ1-5|few
CASSSEGRGNQPQHF
TGTGCCAGCAGCTCTGAGGGTCGTGGCAATCAGCCCCAGCATTTT
>TRBV6-5|.|TRBJ1-4|.
CASSYGPATNEKLFF
TGTGCCAGCAGTTACGGCCCTGCAACTAATGAAAAACTGTTTTTT
>TRBV28|TRBD1|TRBJ1-6|.
CASIQGGGSSYNSPLHF
TGTGCCAGCATCCAGGGGGGCGGCAGCTCCTATAATTCACCCCTCCACTTT
>TRBV7-3|TRBD2|TRBJ2-4|.
CASSDSGRNQNIQYF
TGTGCCAGCAGCGATAGCGGGAGAAACCAAAACATTCAGTACTTC
>TRBV29-1|.|TRBJ2-3|.
CSVEDQGGEATDTQYF
TGCAGCGTTGAAGATCAGGGGGGAGAAGCCACAGATACGCAGTATTTT
>TRBV12-3/TRBV12-4|.|TRBJ1-3|.
CASRKWGSGRYF
TGTGCCAGCAGAAAATGGGGCAGTGGGAGGTATTTT
>TRBV9|TRBD2|TRBJ2-3|.
CASSVQAGADTQYF
TGTGCCAGCAGCGTCCAAGCGGGAGCAGATACGCAGTATTTT
>TRBV7-9|.|TRBJ1-1|.
CASSPEGREAFF
TGTGCCAGCAGCCCGGAGGGCAGGGAAGCTTTCTTT
>TRBV7-9|.|TRBJ1-3|.
CASSLKSAGANTIYF
TGTGCCAGCAGCTTAAAGTCGGCGGGTGCAAACACCATATATTTT
>TRBV7-9|TRBD1|TRBJ2-1|.
CASSVPGTENYNEQFF
TGTGCCAGCAGCGTACCAGGGACAGAAAACTACAATGAGCAGTTCTTC
>TRBV7-6|.|TRBJ1-1|.
CASSALTQGRHTEAFF
TGTGCCAGCAGCGCACTAACCCAGGGCAGGCACACTGAAGCTTTCTTT
>TRBV28|.|TRBJ1-1|.
CASSPPSPGTEAFF
TGTGCCAGCAGTCCCCCTTCCCCGGGGACAGAAGCTTTCTTT
>TRBV9|.|TRBJ2-7|.
CASSYSGPYEQYF
TGTGCCAGCAGCTATAGCGGCCCCTACGAGCAGTACTTC
>TRBV7-8|TRBD1|TRBJ1-1|.
CASSSDRGLLIFF
TGTGCCAGCAGCTCCGACAGGGGGCTGCTAATTTTCTTT
>TRBV6-5|.|TRBJ1-2|.
CASTVVANYGYTF
TGTGCCAGCACCGTGGTAGCTAACTATGGCTACACCTTC
>TRBV6-5|.|TRBJ1-1|.
CASSSPTTGWNTEAFF
TGTGCCAGCAGTTCCCCTACGACAGGTTGGAACACTGAAGCTTTCTTT
>TRBV18|.|TRBJ1-5|.
CASSYNSNQPQHF
TGTGCCAGCTCATACAATAGCAATCAGCCCCAGCATTTT
>TRBV28|.|TRBJ1-1|.
CASTSFGGFRNTEAFF
TGTGCCAGCACCTCCTTCGGGGGTTTCAGGAACACTGAAGCTTTCTTT
>TRBV11-3|TRBD2|TRBJ2-1|.
CASSSRGLASGSVDEQFF
TGTGCCAGCAGCTCCCGGGGGTTGGCTAGCGGGAGTGTGGATGAGCAGTTCTTC
>TRBV7-6|TRBD1|TRBJ2-3|.
CASSLKGGQGGDTQYF
TGTGCCAGCAGCTTAAAAGGGGGACAGGGTGGCGATACGCAGTATTTT
>TRBV28|.|TRBJ1-4|.
CASSLSGGGEKLFF
TGTGCCAGCAGTTTATCCGGGGGGGGTGAAAAACTGTTTTTT
>TRBV10-1|.|TRBJ2-5|few
CASSEWPQETQYF
TGCGCCAGCAGTGAATGGCCCCAAGAGACCCAGTACTTC
>TRBV3-1/TRBV3-2|.|TRBJ1-2|.
CASSQQSFLYTF
TGTGCCAGCAGCCAACAAAGCTTTCTCTACACCTTC
>TRBV5-6|.|TRBJ1-1|.
CASSLGSRAAAFF
TGTGCCAGCAGCTTGGGCAGCAGGGCCGCAGCTTTCTTT
>TRBV19|.|TRBJ1-2|few
CASTPDINYGYTF
TGTGCCAGTACCCCAGACATTAACTATGGCTACACCTTC
>TRBV9|TRBD1|TRBJ2-1|.
CASSVVQGKYNEQFF
TGTGCCAGCAGCGTAGTACAGGGGAAGTACAATGAGCAGTTCTTC
>TRBV20-1|.|TRBJ1-1|.
CSARYSQRAFF
TGCAGTGCTAGATATTCCCAGCGAGCTTTCTTT
>TRBV5-1|.|TRBJ2-2|.
CASGLNTGELFF
TGCGCCAGCGGGCTGAACACCGGGGAGCTGTTTTTT